The next 27 T cell receptor beta chains were all read from a single sample in a study of CD8+ T cells in alopecia areata. Following extraction, RNA underwent reverse transcription to cDNA, which served as the sequencing template. Profiled with immunoSEQ multiplex PCR; TCRdb holds only in-frame clones, not every one. This sample yields over 30,000 clones, of which approximately 80% are seen a single time; over 15% belongs to the top ten. The sample taken for sequencing was NKG2D-low CD8+ T cells sorted from blood. The receptors were gathered from a human donor with alopecia areata.

V gene TRBV30 combines with J gene TRBJ2-3, with TRBD1 as a possible D gene (5 bases). The V and J ends lost 6 bases and 8 bases respectively, with 18 bases between them. Germline values: CDR1 GTSNPN, CDR2 SVGIG (reference sequence). The CDR3 sequence is 13 residues long. The CDR3 region is CACRIQSQGTQYF. CDR3 DNA sequence: TGTGCCTGCAGGATTCAGAGCCAGGGTACGCAGTATTTT.

This clone was seen only once. The V and J genes are TRBV30 and TRBJ1-1, with TRBD1 matching 8 bases. The CDR3 spans 16 residues. With 5 bases clipped from V and 2 bases from J, the junction kept 13 bases outside the gene matches. CDR1 and CDR2 from the germline V gene are GTSNPN and SVGIG (reference sequence). DNA of the CDR3: TGTGCCTGGGATTATTTTGTTACAGGGGGTAACACTGAAGCTTTCTTT. This gives the protein CAWDYFVTGGNTEAFF.

V usage is TRBV27 and J usage is TRBJ2-1; 8 nucleotides agree with TRBD2. The junction had 9 bases not matched to a gene; V was cut back by 6 bases and J by 2 bases. Per the germline V gene, CDR1 is MNHEY and CDR2 is SMNVEV (reference sequence). CDR3 size: 16 residues. The CDR3 loop is CASSSATGGPYNEQFF. CDR3 sequence (DNA): TGTGCCAGCAGCTCGGCAACGGGGGGGCCCTACAATGAGCAGTTCTTC.

About this clone itself: This likely traces to a read error, being one base from a far larger clone. This same CDR3 is encoded by further DNA sequences in the sample. The rearrangement uses TRBV28 and TRBJ2-5; 9 bases line up with TRBD2. The junction had 8 bases not matched to a gene; V was cut back by 4 bases and J by 5 bases. The CDR3 extends over 15 amino acids. CDR1 is MDHEN and CDR2 is SYDVKM in the germline V gene. CDR3 loop: CASSSLAGEAETQYF. The CDR3 DNA is TGTGCCAGCAGTTCCTTAGCGGGGGAGGCTGAGACCCAGTACTTC.

The rearrangement links TRBV27 to TRBJ1-1, with no clear D. This CDR3 spans 13 amino acids. Germline CDR1 and CDR2: MNHEY and SMNVEV (reference sequence). With 0 bases removed from V and 7 bases from J, the gap between germline ends came to 9 bases. CDR3 in amino acids: CASSLSKSNEAFF. In DNA form, the CDR3 reads TGTGCCAGCAGTTTATCGAAGTCGAATGAAGCTTTCTTT.

This chain links TRBV27 with TRBJ1-1; the D is unclear. V lost 6 bases and J lost 4, with 15 bases in between. CDR1 is MNHEY, CDR2 SMNVEV, per germline (reference sequence). The CDR3 contains 14 residues. CDR3 DNA: TGTGCCAGCAGGACAATCGGTCTGTTCACTGAAGCTTTCTTT. Translation gives CASRTIGLFTEAFF.

This clone was seen a handful of times. The chain joins TRBV28 to TRBJ2-2; tentatively, D is TRBD2 (6 bases). Germline CDR1 is MDHEN and CDR2 is SYDVKM. Trimming took 1 base from V and 1 from J, leaving 10 bases between them. This CDR3 has 16 residues. CDR3: CASSLLAGRNTGELFF. The CDR3 nucleotides are TGTGCCAGCAGTTTATTGGCGGGACGGAACACCGGGGAGCTGTTTTTT.

The chain combines TRBV27 with TRBJ2-1; D is ambiguous. V dropped 7 bases and J dropped 10 bases, with 23 bases sitting between them. The CDR3 extends over 15 amino acids. Looked up from germline, CDR1 is MNHEY and CDR2 is SMNVEV (reference sequence). The CDR3 bases are TGTGCCAGCACGTACAATAGTCCCACAGTTATGGAGCAGTTCTTC. It encodes CASTYNSPTVMEQFF.

The genes are TRBV4-3 and TRBJ1-2; 9 bases match TRBD1. V trimming: 8 bases; J trimming: 8 bases; junction bases outside the gene matches: 9. Germline CDR1 LGHNA, CDR2 YSLEER. The CDR3 runs to 13 residues. The CDR3 nucleotides are TGCGCCAGCGGGCCAGGGACAGGGCTGGGCTACACCTTC. Amino acid sequence: CASGPGTGLGYTF.

There are a few counts of this clone. The chain joins TRBV6-4 to TRBJ2-3; TRBD2 agrees at 9 bases. J lost 2 bases, V lost 3 bases, and 6 bases had no gene match. Germline CDR1 and CDR2: MRHNA and SNTAGT. The CDR3 has 16 amino acids. The CDR3 sequence: CASSEHAGGATDTQYF. CDR3 nucleotide sequence: TGTGCCAGCAGTGAGCACGCGGGGGGGGCCACAGATACGCAGTATTTT.

The chain recombines TRBV2 with TRBJ2-7; D perhaps matches TRBD1 (5 bases). The germline V and J ends were trimmed by 0 bases and 3 bases, with 9 bases remaining between them. Germline values: CDR1 SNHLY, CDR2 FYNNEI. The CDR3 is 14 residues long. CDR3 region: CASSEARQRYEQYF. As DNA, the CDR3 is TGTGCCAGCAGTGAAGCTCGACAGCGCTACGAGCAGTACTTC.

V is TRBV27 and J is TRBJ2-7, with D unresolved. The CDR3 has 13 residues. Germline CDR1 is MNHEY and CDR2 is SMNVEV (reference sequence). Trimming stripped 0 bases from V and 0 bases from J, with 3 bases between. The CDR3 nucleotides are TGTGCCAGCAGTTTATCTATCTCCTACGAGCAGTACTTC. Translated, it gives CASSLSISYEQYF.

This clone showed up just a few times. The chain has TRBV19 and TRBJ2-3; 11 bases fit TRBD2. The J segment lost 5 bases and the V segment lost 6 bases, leaving 7 bases of the junction unmatched. The CDR3 totals 15 residues. Germline CDR1 LNHDA, CDR2 SQIVND (reference sequence). CDR3 bases: TGTGCCAGTAGCCCTACTAGCGGGAGAATAGATACGCAGTATTTT. Its translation is CASSPTSGRIDTQYF.

The rearrangement joins TRBV9 to TRBJ2-3; TRBD2 might be the D (6 bases). The V gene's germline CDR1 is SGDLS and CDR2 YYNGEE. The CDR3 loop spans 12 amino acids. V shed 3 bases and J shed 8 bases, with 10 bases lying between them. The CDR3 region is CASSGQAGTQYF. The CDR3 DNA is TGTGCCAGCAGCGGACAAGCGGGTACGCAGTATTTT.

This clone was seen only once. J is TRBJ2-3 and V is TRBV4-1; possibly TRBD2 for D (5 bases). The length of the CDR3 is 15 residues. The V and J ends lost 4 bases and 0 bases respectively, with 11 bases between them. The germline V gene encodes CDR1 MGHRA and CDR2 YSYEKL. In nucleotides, the CDR3 is TGCGCCAGCAGCCTAGAGGGTCGTAGCACAGATACGCAGTATTTT. As protein: CASSLEGRSTDTQYF.

This clone was counted a single time. The CDR3 DNA follows: TGTGCCAGCAGCCCCGGCGGGCAGGGGGCACCCGAGCAGTACTTC. It codes for CASSPGGQGAPEQYF. The chain has TRBV13 and TRBJ2-7, with 8 bases lining up with TRBD1. The J segment lost 6 bases and the V segment lost 5 bases, leaving 12 bases of the junction unmatched. CDR1 PRHDT and CDR2 FYEKMQ come from the germline V gene (reference sequence). The CDR3 totals 15 residues.

The chain has TRBV5-1 and TRBJ2-1, with D perhaps matching TRBD1 or TRBD2 (6 bases each). The V gene's germline CDR1 is SGHRS and CDR2 YFSETQ. Trimming removed 0 bases at V and 3 bases at J, with 10 bases between. This CDR3 is built from 15 residues. The CDR3 loop is CASSLEGGVYNEQFF. The CDR3 DNA sequence: TGCGCCAGCAGCTTGGAGGGGGGTGTCTACAATGAGCAGTTCTTC.

The gene calls are TRBV7-8 and TRBJ2-1; 9 bases are a match to TRBD2. The CDR3 sequence is 15 residues long. After removal of 3 bases from V and 9 bases from J, the junction contained 9 bases not matched to a gene. The V gene's germline CDR1 is SGHVS and CDR2 FQNEAQ. In DNA, the CDR3 is TGTGCCAGCAGCTTCCCTGCCCTAGCGGGGAGTGAGCAGTTCTTC. Its protein product is CASSFPALAGSEQFF.

This clone has only one observation. J is TRBJ2-1 and V is TRBV7-2, with TRBD2 matching 13 bases. The CDR3 consists of 16 residues. The germline CDR1 and CDR2 sequences are SGHTA and FQGNSA. Trimming took 5 bases from V and 7 from J; bases not matched to a gene: 8. The DNA of the CDR3 is TGTGCCAGCAGCCAGACTAGCGGGAGGTTCGGAAATGAGCAGTTCTTC. It encodes CASSQTSGRFGNEQFF.

This chain connects TRBV29-1 to TRBJ2-7; 10 bases are shared with TRBD1. Germline V gene lookup returns CDR1 SQVTM and CDR2 ANQGSEA. The CDR3 runs to 14 residues. V trimming: 0 bases; J trimming: 5 bases; junction bases outside the gene matches: 4. The CDR3 bases are TGCAGCGTTGAAGATGGGGACAGGGGACACGAGCAGTACTTC. Its translation is CSVEDGDRGHEQYF.

This clone was found once. This sequence joins TRBV7-9 and TRBJ1-5; D possibly corresponds to TRBD1 (5 bases). The germline V and J ends were trimmed by 5 bases and 1 base, with 9 bases remaining between them. Germline V gene data show CDR1 as SEHNR and CDR2 as FQNEAQ (reference sequence). The CDR3 runs to 14 residues. The CDR3 loop is CASSPTESNQPQHF. DNA for the CDR3: TGTGCCAGCAGCCCGACAGAGAGCAATCAGCCCCAGCATTTT.

The chain couples TRBV7-6 to TRBJ2-1; 10 nucleotides agree with TRBD2. CDR1 is SGHVS and CDR2 is FNYEAQ in the germline V gene. This CDR3 has 18 amino acids. Unmatched junction bases numbered 13, after V lost 4 bases and J lost 4 bases. The CDR3 DNA reads as TGTGCCAGCAGCTCGCCGGGGACTAGCGAAGGAGGATACAATGAGCAGTTCTTC. This encodes CASSSPGTSEGGYNEQFF.

This clone was counted a few times. The V and J genes are TRBV7-9 and TRBJ2-7, with D perhaps TRBD2 (5 bases). The CDR3 loop spans 14 amino acids. CDR1 and CDR2 (germline): SEHNR, FQNEAQ (reference sequence). V was trimmed by 1 base and J by 4 bases, leaving 11 bases between them. CDR3 coding DNA: TGTGCCAGCAGCTTAGGAGGGCTAGGATACGAGCAGTACTTC. This encodes CASSLGGLGYEQYF.

The chain carries TRBV7-8 and TRBJ1-1, with 7 bases that match TRBD1. Looked up from germline, CDR1 is SGHVS and CDR2 is FQNEAQ. The CDR3 totals 13 residues. Unmatched junction bases numbered 4, after V lost 2 bases and J lost 7 bases. CDR3 in DNA: TGTGCCAGCAGCTTATTCGGACAGGATGAAGCTTTCTTT. This encodes CASSLFGQDEAFF. Looking up the rest from reference TRBV7-8 and TRBJ1-1 gives the full variable domain: GAGVSQSPRYKVAKRGQDVALRCDPISGHVSLFWYQQALGQGPEFLTYFQNEAQLDKSGLPSDRFFAERPEGSVSTLKIQRTQQEDSAVYLCASSLFGQDEAFFGQGTRLTVV.

V is TRBV28 and J is TRBJ2-1; 10 bases line up with TRBD2. Germline V gives CDR1 MDHEN, CDR2 SYDVKM. This CDR3 is built from 16 residues. The J segment lost 9 bases and the V segment lost 0 bases, leaving 8 bases of the junction unmatched. The CDR3 coding sequence is TGTGCCAGCAGTTTATGGGGGACTAGCGAGAGGGCTGAGCAGTTCTTC. Its protein is CASSLWGTSERAEQFF.

The chain is built from TRBV19 and TRBJ2-1, with a weak D call TRBD2 (5 bases). This CDR3 is 14 amino acids long. Trimming removed 5 bases at V and 5 bases at J, with 13 bases between. CDR1 LNHDA and CDR2 SQIVND come from the germline V gene (reference sequence). CDR3 loop: CASSADRDNNEQFF. CDR3 DNA: TGTGCCAGTAGTGCAGACCGGGATAACAATGAGCAGTTCTTC. The full variable domain, in which reference TRBV19 and TRBJ2-1 provide the parts outside the CDR3, is DGGITQSPKYLFRKEGQNVTLSCEQNLNHDAMYWYRQDPGQGLRLIYYSQIVNDFQKGDIAEGYSVSREKKESFPLTVTSAQKNPTAFYLCASSADRDNNEQFFGPGTRLTVL.

This clone was counted a single time. The chain is built from TRBV27 and TRBJ2-1; D is ambiguous. With 6 bases removed from V and 4 bases from J, the gap between germline ends came to 16 bases. The CDR3 has 15 amino acids. Per germline, CDR1 MNHEY and CDR2 SMNVEV (reference sequence). The CDR3 nucleotides are TGTGCCAGCAGGCGGTCCCCCGGGTTATACAATGAGCAGTTCTTC. Translating gives CASRRSPGLYNEQFF.